What follows is one TCR beta chain and its context. The protocol was immunoSEQ multiplex PCR, while the TCRdb copy is restricted to in-frame clones and leaves out a portion. The sample lists tens of thousands of clones, 70% to 90% occurring once. The source of the sample is a study of blood T cell repertoires in COVID-19. Study overall: The samples span acute and convalescent COVID-19 from the United States, Italy and Spain.

The CDR3 runs 13 residues. CDR1 is MDHEN, CDR2 SYDVKM, per germline. Trimming took 8 bases from V and 8 from J, leaving 13 bases between them. What was sequenced was peripheral blood. The chain combines TRBV28 with TRBJ1-6; D gene uncertain. This clonotype was sampled from a human donor with active COVID-19. The donor label of this sample is uncertain. CDR3 DNA: TGTGCCAGCGTGAGGGTTAACTATTCACCCCTCCACTTT. Amino acids: CASVRVNYSPLHF.